The clone carrying this T cell receptor (beta chain) came up many times. Its specificity is not known. The germline gives CDR1 MNHEY, CDR2 SVGAGI. This CDR3 is 12 amino acids long. The germline V and J ends were trimmed by 6 bases and 4 bases, with 9 bases remaining between them. For ophthalmopathy patients, the Clinical Activity Score was at least 3 and the NOSPECS grade at least 4; duration was under 3 months. The study based diagnoses on clinical symptoms, serum thyroxine and TRAb, thyroid ultrasound and orbital computed tomography. Amplification of TCR beta CDR3 regions used RNA as the template. Carried out on the TCR CDR3, a first-round RT-PCR used the HTBI primer set. TCRdb re-called the multiplex PCR reads through MiXCR, storing one row per CDR3 protein. This sample yields 400,000 to 550,000 distinct CDR3 sequences, of which approximately 24% are seen a single time; about 11% belongs to the top ten.

This specimen belongs to a study of T cells in Graves' hyperthyroidism and ophthalmopathy. Study-wide context: At initial diagnosis, before any treatment had begun, peripheral blood was obtained. Findings and caveats of the study: Ophthalmopathy and stable hyperthyroidism were told apart by a 13 V-J model.

The gene calls are TRBV6-5 and TRBJ1-2, with D perhaps matching TRBD1 (6 bases). The TCR comes from a woman aged 25 to 39 with Graves' ophthalmopathy. Sequencing was done on a sample of blood. CDR3 sequence: CASSNRAYGYTF. The CDR3, as DNA: TGTGCCAGCAGCAACAGGGCCTATGGCTACACCTTC.